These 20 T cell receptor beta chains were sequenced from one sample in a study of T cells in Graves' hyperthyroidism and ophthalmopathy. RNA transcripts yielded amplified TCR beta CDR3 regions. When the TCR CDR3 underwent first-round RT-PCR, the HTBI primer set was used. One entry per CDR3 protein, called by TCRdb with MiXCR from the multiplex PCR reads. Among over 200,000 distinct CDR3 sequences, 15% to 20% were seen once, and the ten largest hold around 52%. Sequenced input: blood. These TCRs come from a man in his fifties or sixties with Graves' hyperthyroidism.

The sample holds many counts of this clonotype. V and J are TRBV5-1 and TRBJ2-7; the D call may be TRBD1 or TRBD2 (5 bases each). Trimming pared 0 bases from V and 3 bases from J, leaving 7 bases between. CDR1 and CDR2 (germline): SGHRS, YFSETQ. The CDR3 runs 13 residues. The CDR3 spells CASSLGGYYEQYF. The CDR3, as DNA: TGCGCCAGCAGCTTGGGGGGGTACTACGAGCAGTACTTC.

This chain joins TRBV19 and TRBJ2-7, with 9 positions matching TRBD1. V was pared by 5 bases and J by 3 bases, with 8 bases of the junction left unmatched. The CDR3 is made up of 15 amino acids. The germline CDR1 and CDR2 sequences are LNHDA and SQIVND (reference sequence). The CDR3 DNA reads TGTGCCAGTAGTGCCGGGACAGGGAATAACTACGAGCAGTACTTC. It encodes CASSAGTGNNYEQYF.

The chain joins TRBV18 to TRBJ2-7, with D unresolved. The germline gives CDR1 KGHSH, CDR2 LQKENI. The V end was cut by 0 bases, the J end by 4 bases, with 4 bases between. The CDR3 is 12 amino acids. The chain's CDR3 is CASSPPGYEQYF. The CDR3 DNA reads TGTGCCAGCTCACCACCGGGGTACGAGCAGTACTTC.

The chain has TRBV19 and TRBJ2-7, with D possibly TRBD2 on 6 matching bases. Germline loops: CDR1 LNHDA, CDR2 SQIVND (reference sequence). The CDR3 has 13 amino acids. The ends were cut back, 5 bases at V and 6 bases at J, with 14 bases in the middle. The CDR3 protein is CASSWREFSEQYF. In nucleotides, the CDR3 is TGTGCCAGTAGTTGGCGGGAATTCTCCGAGCAGTACTTC.

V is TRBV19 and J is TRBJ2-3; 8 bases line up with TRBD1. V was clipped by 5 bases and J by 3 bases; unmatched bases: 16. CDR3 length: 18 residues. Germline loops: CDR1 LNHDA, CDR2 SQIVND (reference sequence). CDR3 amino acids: CASSRDRISFRRTDTQYF. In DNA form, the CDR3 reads TGTGCCAGTAGTCGGGACAGGATTTCATTCCGTCGGACAGATACGCAGTATTTT.

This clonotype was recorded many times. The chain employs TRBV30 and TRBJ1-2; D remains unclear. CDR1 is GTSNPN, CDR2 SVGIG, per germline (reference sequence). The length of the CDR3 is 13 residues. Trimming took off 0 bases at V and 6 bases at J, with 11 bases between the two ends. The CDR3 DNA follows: TGTGCCTGGAGTGTACGAGGAGGGAATGGCTACACCTTC. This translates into CAWSVRGGNGYTF.

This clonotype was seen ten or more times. In nucleotides, the CDR3 is TGTGCCAGCACTGTACAGGGATCCTACACCGGGGAGCTGTTTTTT. It translates to CASTVQGSYTGELFF. J is TRBJ2-2 and V is TRBV2, with D perhaps TRBD1 (6 bases). Germline CDR1 and CDR2: SNHLY and FYNNEI. The CDR3 contains 15 residues. Trimming pared 7 bases from V and 3 bases from J, leaving 15 bases between. The variable domain in full, with the rest retrieved from reference TRBV2 and TRBJ2-2, is EPEVTQTPSHQVTQMGQEVILRCVPISNHLYFYWYRQILGQKVEFLVSFYNNEISEKSEIFDDQFSVERPDGSNFTLKIRSTKLEDSAMYFCASTVQGSYTGELFFGEGSRLTVL.

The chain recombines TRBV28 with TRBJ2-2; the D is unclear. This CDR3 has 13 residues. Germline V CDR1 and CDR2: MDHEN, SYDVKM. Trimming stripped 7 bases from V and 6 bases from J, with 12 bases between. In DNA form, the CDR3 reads TGTGCCAGCACGCAGAGTCGGGCCGGGGAGCTGTTTTTT. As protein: CASTQSRAGELFF.

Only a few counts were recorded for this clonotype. CDR3 DNA: TGTGCCAGCAGCGCGCCGACCAGGTTCTCTGGAAACACCATATATTTT. Its protein product is CASSAPTRFSGNTIYF. This sequence joins TRBV7-8 and TRBJ1-3; D not resolved. The V end lost 5 bases, the J end lost 0 bases, and 14 bases lay between the germline ends. Germline values: CDR1 SGHVS, CDR2 FQNEAQ. The CDR3 sequence is 16 residues long.

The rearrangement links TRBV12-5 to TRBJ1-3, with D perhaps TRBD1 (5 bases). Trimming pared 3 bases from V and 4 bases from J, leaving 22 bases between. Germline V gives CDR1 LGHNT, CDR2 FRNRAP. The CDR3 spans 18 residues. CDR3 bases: TGTGCTAGTGGTTTCCACAGCGGCCCAGACAGCAACGGAAACACCATATATTTT. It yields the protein CASGFHSGPDSNGNTIYF.

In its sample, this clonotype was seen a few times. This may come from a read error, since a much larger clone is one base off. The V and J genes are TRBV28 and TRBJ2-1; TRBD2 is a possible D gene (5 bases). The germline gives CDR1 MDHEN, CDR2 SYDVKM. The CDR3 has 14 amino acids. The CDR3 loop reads CASRDWAAYNGQFF. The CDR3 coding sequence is TGTGCCAGCAGGGACTGGGCGGCATACAATGGGCAGTTCTTC.

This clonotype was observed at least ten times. In DNA, the CDR3 is TGTGCCAGCAGCCAACTTCAAACAGGGGGCACTGAAGCTTTCTTT. It yields the protein CASSQLQTGGTEAFF. The V gene is TRBV3-1, the J gene TRBJ1-1, with 8 bases lining up with TRBD1. With 2 bases clipped from V and 4 bases from J, the junction kept 6 bases outside the gene matches. CDR1 LGHDT and CDR2 YNNKEL come from the germline V gene (reference sequence). CDR3 length: 15 residues.

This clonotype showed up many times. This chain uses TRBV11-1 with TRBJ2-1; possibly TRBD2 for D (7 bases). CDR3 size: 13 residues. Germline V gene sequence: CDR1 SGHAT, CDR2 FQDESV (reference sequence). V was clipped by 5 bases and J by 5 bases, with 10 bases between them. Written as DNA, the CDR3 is TGTGCCAGCAGCCTCGGGGGGCACAATGAGCAGTTCTTC. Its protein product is CASSLGGHNEQFF.

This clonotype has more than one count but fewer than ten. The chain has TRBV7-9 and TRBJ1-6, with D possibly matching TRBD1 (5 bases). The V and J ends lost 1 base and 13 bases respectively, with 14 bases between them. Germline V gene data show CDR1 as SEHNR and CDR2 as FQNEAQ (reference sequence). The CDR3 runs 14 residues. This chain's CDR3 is CASSLGGTPVPLHF. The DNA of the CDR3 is TGTGCCAGCAGCTTAGGGGGGACCCCGGTGCCCCTCCACTTT. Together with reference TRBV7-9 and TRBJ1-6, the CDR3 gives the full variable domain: DTGVSQNPRHKITKRGQNVTFRCDPISEHNRLYWYRQTLGQGPEFLTYFQNEAQLEKSRLLSDRFSAERPKGSFSTLEIQRTEQGDSAMYLCASSLGGTPVPLHFGNGTRLTVT.

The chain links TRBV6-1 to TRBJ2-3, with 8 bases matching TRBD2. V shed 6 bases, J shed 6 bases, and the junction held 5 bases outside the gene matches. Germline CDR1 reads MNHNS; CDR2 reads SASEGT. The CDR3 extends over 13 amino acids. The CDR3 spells CASRSPGGDTQYF. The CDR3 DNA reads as TGTGCCAGCAGAAGCCCGGGGGGGGATACGCAGTATTTT.

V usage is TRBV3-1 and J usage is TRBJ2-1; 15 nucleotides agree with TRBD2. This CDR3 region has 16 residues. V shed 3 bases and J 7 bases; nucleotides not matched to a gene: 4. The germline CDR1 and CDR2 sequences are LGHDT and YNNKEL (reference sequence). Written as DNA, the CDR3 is TGTGCCAGCAGCCAGAGGACTAGCGGGAGGGATAATGAGCAGTTCTTC. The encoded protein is CASSQRTSGRDNEQFF.

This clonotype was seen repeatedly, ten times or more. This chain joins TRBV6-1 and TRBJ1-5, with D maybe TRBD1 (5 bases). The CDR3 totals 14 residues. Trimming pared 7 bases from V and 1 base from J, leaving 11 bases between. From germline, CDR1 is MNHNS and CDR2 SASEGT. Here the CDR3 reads CASTLGGSNQPQHF. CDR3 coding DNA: TGTGCCAGCACCCTTGGGGGGAGCAATCAGCCCCAGCATTTT.

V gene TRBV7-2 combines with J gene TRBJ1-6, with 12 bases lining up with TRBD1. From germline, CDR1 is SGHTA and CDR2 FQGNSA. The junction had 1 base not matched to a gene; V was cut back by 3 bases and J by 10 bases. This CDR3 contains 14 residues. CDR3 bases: TGTGCCAGCAGCTTCGGGACAGGGGGCTCACCCCTCCACTTT. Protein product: CASSFGTGGSPLHF.

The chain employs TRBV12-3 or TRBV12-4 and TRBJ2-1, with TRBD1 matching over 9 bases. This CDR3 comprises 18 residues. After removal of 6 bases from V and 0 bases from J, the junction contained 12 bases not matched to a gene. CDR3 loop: CASSPGTGRGSSYNEQFF. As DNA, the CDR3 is TGTGCCAGCAGCCCAGGGACAGGGAGGGGAAGCTCCTACAATGAGCAGTTCTTC.

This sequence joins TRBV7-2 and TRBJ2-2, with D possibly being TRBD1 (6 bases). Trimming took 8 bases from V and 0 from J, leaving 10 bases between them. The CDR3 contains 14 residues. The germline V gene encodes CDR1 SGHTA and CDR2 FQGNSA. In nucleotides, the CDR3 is TGTGCCAGCGCAGGACAGTCGAACACCGGGGAGCTGTTTTTT. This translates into CASAGQSNTGELFF.